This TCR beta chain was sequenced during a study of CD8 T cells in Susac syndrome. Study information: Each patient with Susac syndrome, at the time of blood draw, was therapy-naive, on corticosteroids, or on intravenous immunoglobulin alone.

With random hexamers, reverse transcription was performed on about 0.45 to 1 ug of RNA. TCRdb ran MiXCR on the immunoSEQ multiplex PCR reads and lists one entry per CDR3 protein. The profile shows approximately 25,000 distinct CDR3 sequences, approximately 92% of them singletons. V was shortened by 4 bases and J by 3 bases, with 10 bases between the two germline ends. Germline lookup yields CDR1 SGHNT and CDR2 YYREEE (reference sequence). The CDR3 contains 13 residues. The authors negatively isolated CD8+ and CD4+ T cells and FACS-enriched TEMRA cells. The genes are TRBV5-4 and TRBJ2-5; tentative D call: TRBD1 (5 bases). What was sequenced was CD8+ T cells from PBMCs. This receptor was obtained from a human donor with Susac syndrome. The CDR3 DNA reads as TGTGCCAGCAGCCCGCAGGGTGAAGAGACCCAGTACTTC. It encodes CASSPQGEETQYF.